The 17 T cell receptor beta chains below come from one sample, sequenced in a study of CD8 T cell repertoires and HIV-1 epitope variants. Data came from immunoSEQ multiplex PCR; TCRdb stores just in-frame clones and leaves some out. There are a few thousand clones in the sample; around two thirds occur only once, and about 40% lies in the top ten. No cognate antigen is known for these TCRs. The sequencing input was cultured CD8+ T cells derived from PBMCs. The receptors were sampled from a male donor with HIV.

This clone was observed a handful of times. V gene TRBV6-6 combines with J gene TRBJ2-3; TRBD2 agrees at 13 bases. Germline trimming cut 6 bases from V and 1 base from J; bases unmatched to any gene: 4. Germline-derived CDR1 and CDR2 are MNHNY and SVGAGI (reference sequence). The CDR3 has 16 residues. The CDR3, as DNA: TGTGCCAGCAGCTACGGACTAGCGGGGGGCACAGATACGCAGTATTTT. Protein sequence: CASSYGLAGGTDTQYF.

The chain links TRBV6-6 to TRBJ2-2, with D possibly TRBD1 on 6 matching bases. The germline CDR1 and CDR2 sequences are MNHNY and SVGAGI (reference sequence). The CDR3 is 14 amino acids. The germline V and J ends were trimmed by 4 bases and 6 bases, with 12 bases remaining between them. Here the CDR3 reads CASSSPGAAGELFF. The CDR3 DNA follows: TGTGCCAGCAGTTCCCCAGGGGCCGCCGGGGAGCTGTTTTTT.

The sample holds one count of this clone. The chain uses TRBV9 and TRBJ2-1; 8 bases are a match to TRBD2. With V trimmed by 2 bases and J by 4 bases, 5 bases remained unmatched. This CDR3 has 15 amino acids. Germline values: CDR1 SGDLS, CDR2 YYNGEE. The CDR3, as DNA: TGTGCCAGCAGCGTTGGAGCGGGGGAGTACAATGAGCAGTTCTTC. This translates into CASSVGAGEYNEQFF.

J is TRBJ2-1 and V is TRBV7-9, with TRBD2 matching 8 bases. The CDR3 is 15 residues long. Looked up from germline, CDR1 is SEHNR and CDR2 is FQNEAQ (reference sequence). Trimming took 1 base from V and 4 from J; bases not matched to a gene: 3. The CDR3 loop is CASSLVTSGYNEQFF. CDR3 coding DNA: TGTGCCAGCAGCTTAGTAACTAGCGGATACAATGAGCAGTTCTTC.

The chain joins TRBV13 to TRBJ2-7; 13 bases are a match to TRBD2. CDR3 length equals 18 residues. CDR1 and CDR2 from the germline V gene are PRHDT and FYEKMQ (reference sequence). With 3 bases clipped from V and 0 bases from J, the junction kept 8 bases outside the gene matches. This CDR3 is CASSFRLAGGLSSYEQYF. CDR3 nucleotides: TGTGCCAGCAGCTTCAGACTAGCGGGGGGCTTAAGCTCCTACGAGCAGTACTTC. Full variable domain (missing parts from reference TRBV13 and TRBJ2-7): AAGVIQSPRHLIKEKRETATLKCYPIPRHDTVYWYQQGPGQDPQFLISFYEKMQSDKGSIPDRFSAQQFSDYHSELNMSSLELGDSALYFCASSFRLAGGLSSYEQYFGPGTRLTVT.

This chain uses TRBV28 with TRBJ1-4; a weak D match, TRBD1 (6 bases). Trimming stripped 6 bases from V and 8 bases from J, with 13 bases between. This CDR3 region has 13 residues. Per the germline V gene, CDR1 is MDHEN and CDR2 is SYDVKM. The DNA for the CDR3 is TGTGCCAGCAGCCCTTCCGGGGGCGAAAAACTGTTTTTT. Its translation: CASSPSGGEKLFF. The whole variable domain, remainder taken from reference TRBV28 and TRBJ1-4, is DVKVTQSSRYLVKRTGEKVFLECVQDMDHENMFWYRQDPGLGLRLIYFSYDVKMKEKGDIPEGYSVSREKKERFSLILESASTNQTSMYLCASSPSGGEKLFFGSGTQLSVL.

This clone has more than one count but fewer than ten. The rearrangement uses TRBV28 and TRBJ1-2; TRBD1 matches at 7 bases. CDR3 length equals 15 residues. Germline assignment: CDR1 MDHEN and CDR2 SYDVKM. J lost 1 base, V lost 6 bases, and 8 bases had no gene match. The CDR3 spells CASSQWDSLNYGYTF. The DNA for the CDR3 is TGTGCCAGCAGCCAATGGGACAGTCTTAACTATGGCTACACCTTC.

The sample holds a few counts of this clone. The CDR3 bases are TGTGCCAGCAGTTCAGGGCTGTCGGATTACGAGCAGTACTTC. It is translated as CASSSGLSDYEQYF. V usage is TRBV28 and J usage is TRBJ2-7; D perhaps matches TRBD1 (5 bases). CDR3 length: 14 residues. The ends were cut back, 4 bases at V and 4 bases at J, with 14 bases in the middle. Germline values: CDR1 MDHEN, CDR2 SYDVKM.

The rearrangement links TRBV13 to TRBJ2-7; the D is unclear. Germline CDR1 is PRHDT and CDR2 is FYEKMQ (reference sequence). The CDR3 contains 12 residues. V gave up 2 bases and J gave up 2 bases, with 4 bases separating them. The CDR3 region is CASSLSPYEQYF. DNA for the CDR3: TGTGCCAGCAGCTTAAGCCCCTACGAGCAGTACTTC.

This chain joins TRBV6-5 and TRBJ2-5; weak D call: TRBD1 (6 bases). V lost 0 bases, J lost 3 bases, and 11 bases lay in between. This CDR3 has 15 amino acids. Germline-derived CDR1 and CDR2 are MNHEY and SVGAGI. The CDR3 sequence: CASSYSGQPEETQYF. The CDR3 DNA sequence: TGTGCCAGCAGTTACTCAGGACAGCCCGAAGAGACCCAGTACTTC.

The rearrangement joins TRBV6-1 to TRBJ2-7, with 8 bases aligning to TRBD1. Germline V gene lookup returns CDR1 MNHNS and CDR2 SASEGT. This CDR3 contains 13 residues. Losses at the gene ends were 6 bases for V and 4 bases for J; bases not matched to a gene: 5. The CDR3 DNA follows: TGTGCCAGCAGAGGACAGGGAATATACGAGCAGTACTTC. Protein sequence: CASRGQGIYEQYF.

The genes are TRBV2 and TRBJ2-3; 10 nucleotides line up with TRBD2. Germline V gene sequence: CDR1 SNHLY, CDR2 FYNNEI. The CDR3 totals 15 residues. The trim removed 3 bases at V and 3 bases at J, leaving 3 bases unmatched. The chain's CDR3 is CASSELAGETDTQYF. The CDR3 DNA reads TGTGCCAGCAGTGAGCTAGCGGGGGAAACAGATACGCAGTATTTT.

By sample fraction, this clone is medium-sized. The V gene is TRBV7-2, the J gene TRBJ2-3; D is uncertain. The CDR3 contains 14 residues. CDR1 and CDR2 (germline): SGHTA, FQGNSA. Trimming stripped 4 bases from V and 3 bases from J, with 11 bases between. Here the CDR3 reads CASSSVLATDTQYF. DNA for the CDR3: TGTGCCAGCAGCTCCGTACTGGCGACAGATACGCAGTATTTT.

This chain joins TRBV30 and TRBJ1-2, with D perhaps matching TRBD1 (5 bases). The CDR3 sequence is 12 residues long. The V and J ends lost 5 bases and 4 bases respectively, with 11 bases between them. Germline-derived CDR1 and CDR2 are GTSNPN and SVGIG (reference sequence). DNA of the CDR3: TGTGCCTGGGGCCTGGGGGGCTATGGCTACACCTTC. Its protein product is CAWGLGGYGYTF.

The chain recombines TRBV7-3 with TRBJ2-4, with D possibly TRBD1 on 7 matching bases. Germline CDR1 reads SGHTA; CDR2 reads FQGTGA. V was clipped by 5 bases and J by 6 bases, with 11 bases between them. The CDR3 consists of 13 residues. Here the CDR3 DNA reads TGTGCCAGCAGCCCCCAGGGGGGAAACATTCAGTACTTC. Protein: CASSPQGGNIQYF.

The rearrangement uses TRBV27 and TRBJ2-3, with 7 bases aligning to TRBD2. The CDR3 is 15 residues long. V lost 6 bases to trimming and J lost 3 bases; unmatched junction nucleotides: 9. CDR1 is MNHEY, CDR2 SMNVEV, per germline (reference sequence). This CDR3 is CASSSGGGGTDTQYF. CDR3 nucleotides: TGTGCCAGCAGCTCTGGGGGGGGAGGGACAGATACGCAGTATTTT.

Within the sample, this clone is medium-sized (0.01 to 0.1%). The chain joins TRBV5-1 to TRBJ1-5; D remains ambiguous. The CDR3 has 17 residues. V shed 4 bases and J shed 6 bases, with 23 bases lying between them. Germline V gives CDR1 SGHRS, CDR2 YFSETQ. The CDR3 here is CASSPVPDIGRAQPQHF. The CDR3 bases are TGCGCCAGCAGCCCGGTACCTGACATCGGGAGGGCTCAGCCCCAGCATTTT.